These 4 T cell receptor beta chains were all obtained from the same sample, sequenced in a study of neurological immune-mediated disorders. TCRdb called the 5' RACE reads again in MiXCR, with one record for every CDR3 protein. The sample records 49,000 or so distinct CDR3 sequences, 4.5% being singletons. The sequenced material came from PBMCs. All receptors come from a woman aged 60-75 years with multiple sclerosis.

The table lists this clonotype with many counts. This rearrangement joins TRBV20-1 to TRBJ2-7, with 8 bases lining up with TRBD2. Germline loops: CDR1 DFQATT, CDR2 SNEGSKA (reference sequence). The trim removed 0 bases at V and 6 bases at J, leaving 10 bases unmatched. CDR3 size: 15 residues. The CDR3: CSARDSGSGRGEQYV. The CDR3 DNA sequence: TGCAGTGCTAGAGATAGTGGAAGCGGGAGAGGCGAGCAGTACGTC.

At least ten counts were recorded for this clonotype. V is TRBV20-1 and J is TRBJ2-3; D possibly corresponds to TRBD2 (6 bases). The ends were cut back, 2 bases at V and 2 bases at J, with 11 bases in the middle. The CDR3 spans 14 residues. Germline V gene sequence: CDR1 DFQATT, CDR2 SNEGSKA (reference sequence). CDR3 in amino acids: CSARISGFTDTQYF. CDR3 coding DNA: TGCAGTGCTAGAATCAGCGGGTTCACAGATACGCAGTATTTT.

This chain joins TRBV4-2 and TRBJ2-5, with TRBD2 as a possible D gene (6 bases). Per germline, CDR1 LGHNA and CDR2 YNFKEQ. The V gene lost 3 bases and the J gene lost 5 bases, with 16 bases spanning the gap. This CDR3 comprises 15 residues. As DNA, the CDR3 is TGTGCCAGCAGCCAGTCAAGCGAAGGAGGGGAGACCCAGTACTTC. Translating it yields CASSQSSEGGETQYF.

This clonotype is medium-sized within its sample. Written as DNA, the CDR3 is TGCGCCAGCAGCTTGGGGCCGGGACAGGGCCCGGGCATGAACACTGAAGCTTTCTTT. It yields the protein CASSLGPGQGPGMNTEAFF. This chain links TRBV5-1 with TRBJ1-1; TRBD1 aligns across 9 bases. V lost 0 bases to trimming and J lost 0 bases; unmatched junction nucleotides: 12. CDR3 size: 19 residues. The V gene's germline CDR1 is SGHRS and CDR2 YFSETQ.